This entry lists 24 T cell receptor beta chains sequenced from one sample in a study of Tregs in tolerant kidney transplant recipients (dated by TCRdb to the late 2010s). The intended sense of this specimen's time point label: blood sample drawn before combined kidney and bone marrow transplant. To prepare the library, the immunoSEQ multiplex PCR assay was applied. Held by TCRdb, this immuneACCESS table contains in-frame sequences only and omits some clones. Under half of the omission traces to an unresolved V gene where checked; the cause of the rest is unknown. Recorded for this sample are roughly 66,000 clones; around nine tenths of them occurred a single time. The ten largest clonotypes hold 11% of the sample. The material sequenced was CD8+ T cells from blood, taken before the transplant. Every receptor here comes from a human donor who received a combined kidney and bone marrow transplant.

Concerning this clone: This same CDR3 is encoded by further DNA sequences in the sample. The CDR3 coding sequence is TGTGCCAGCAGCTTCGGGGGAAACTATGGCTACACCTTC. Translating gives CASSFGGNYGYTF. The gene calls are TRBV5-6 and TRBJ1-2, with D possibly TRBD1 on 5 matching bases. The CDR3 consists of 13 residues. Germline assignment: CDR1 SGHDT and CDR2 YYEEEE. V lost 2 bases, J lost 2 bases, and 7 bases lay in between.

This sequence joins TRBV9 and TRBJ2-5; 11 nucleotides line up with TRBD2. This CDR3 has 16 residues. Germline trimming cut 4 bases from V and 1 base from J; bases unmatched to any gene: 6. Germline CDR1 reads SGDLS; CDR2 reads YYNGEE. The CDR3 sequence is CASSTRLAGTQETQYF. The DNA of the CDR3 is TGTGCCAGCAGCACCCGACTAGCGGGGACCCAAGAGACCCAGTACTTC.

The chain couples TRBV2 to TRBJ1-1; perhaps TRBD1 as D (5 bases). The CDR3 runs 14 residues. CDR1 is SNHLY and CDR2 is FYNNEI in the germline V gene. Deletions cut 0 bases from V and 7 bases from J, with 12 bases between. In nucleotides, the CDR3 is TGTGCCAGCAGTGAAGCGCGGATAGGGGTTGAAGCTTTCTTT. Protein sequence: CASSEARIGVEAFF.

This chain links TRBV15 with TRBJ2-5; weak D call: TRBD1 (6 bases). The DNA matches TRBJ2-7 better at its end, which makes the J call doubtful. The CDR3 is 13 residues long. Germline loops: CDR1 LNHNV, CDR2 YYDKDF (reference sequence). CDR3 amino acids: CATSNKDRYEQYF. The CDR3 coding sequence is TGTGCCACCAGCAACAAGGACAGATACGAGCAGTACTTC.

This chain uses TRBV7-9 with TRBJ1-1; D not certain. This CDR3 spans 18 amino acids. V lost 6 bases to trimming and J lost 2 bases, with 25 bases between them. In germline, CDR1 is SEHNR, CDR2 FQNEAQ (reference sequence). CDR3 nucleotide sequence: TGTGCCAGCAGGGGAGAGGAGCACAATCGGTTACTTAACACTGAAGCTTTCTTT. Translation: CASRGEEHNRLLNTEAFF.

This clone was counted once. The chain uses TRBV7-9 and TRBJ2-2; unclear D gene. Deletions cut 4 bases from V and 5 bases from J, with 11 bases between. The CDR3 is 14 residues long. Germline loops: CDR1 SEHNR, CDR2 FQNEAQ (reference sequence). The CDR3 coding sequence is TGTGCCAGCAGCTCATTTACAGAAACCGGGGAGCTGTTTTTT. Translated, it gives CASSSFTETGELFF.

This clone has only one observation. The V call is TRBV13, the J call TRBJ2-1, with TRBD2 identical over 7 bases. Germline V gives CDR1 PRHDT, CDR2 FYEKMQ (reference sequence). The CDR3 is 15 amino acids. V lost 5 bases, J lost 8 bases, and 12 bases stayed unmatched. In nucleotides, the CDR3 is TGTGCCAGCAGCGGCGACCCCAGCGCGGGAGATGAGCAGTTCTTC. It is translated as CASSGDPSAGDEQFF.

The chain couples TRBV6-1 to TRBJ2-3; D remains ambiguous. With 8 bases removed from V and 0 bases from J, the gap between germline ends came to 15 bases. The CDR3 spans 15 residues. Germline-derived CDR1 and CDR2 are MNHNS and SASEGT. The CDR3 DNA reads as TGTGCCAGCGCCGCTTTGCGGTTCAGCACAGATACGCAGTATTTT. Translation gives CASAALRFSTDTQYF.

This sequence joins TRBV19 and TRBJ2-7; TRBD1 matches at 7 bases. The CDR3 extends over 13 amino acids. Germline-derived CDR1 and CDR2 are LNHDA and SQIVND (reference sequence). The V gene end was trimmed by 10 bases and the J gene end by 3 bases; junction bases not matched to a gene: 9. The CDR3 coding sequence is TGTGCCACCACACCGACAGGGAACTACGAGCAGTACTTC. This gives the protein CATTPTGNYEQYF. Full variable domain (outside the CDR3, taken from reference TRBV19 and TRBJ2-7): DGGITQSPKYLFRKEGQNVTLSCEQNLNHDAMYWYRQDPGQGLRLIYYSQIVNDFQKGDIAEGYSVSREKKESFPLTVTSAQKNPTAFYLCATTPTGNYEQYFGPGTRLTVT.

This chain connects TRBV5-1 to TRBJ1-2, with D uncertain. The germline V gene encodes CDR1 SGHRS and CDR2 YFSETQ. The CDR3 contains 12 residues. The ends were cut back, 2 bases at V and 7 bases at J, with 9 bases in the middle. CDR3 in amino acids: CASSLEGVGYTF. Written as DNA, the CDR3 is TGCGCCAGCAGCTTAGAGGGTGTTGGCTACACCTTC.

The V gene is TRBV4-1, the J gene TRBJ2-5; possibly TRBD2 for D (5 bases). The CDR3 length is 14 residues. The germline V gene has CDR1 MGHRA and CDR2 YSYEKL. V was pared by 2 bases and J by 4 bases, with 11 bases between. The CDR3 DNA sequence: TGCGCCAGCAGCCAACGAGGGTTTACAGAGACCCAGTACTTC. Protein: CASSQRGFTETQYF.

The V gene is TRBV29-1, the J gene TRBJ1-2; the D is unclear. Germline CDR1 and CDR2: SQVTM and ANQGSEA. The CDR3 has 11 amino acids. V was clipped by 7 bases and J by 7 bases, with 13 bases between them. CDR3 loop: CSAAEAVGYTF. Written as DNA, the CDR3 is TGCAGCGCCGCTGAGGCGGTTGGCTACACCTTC.

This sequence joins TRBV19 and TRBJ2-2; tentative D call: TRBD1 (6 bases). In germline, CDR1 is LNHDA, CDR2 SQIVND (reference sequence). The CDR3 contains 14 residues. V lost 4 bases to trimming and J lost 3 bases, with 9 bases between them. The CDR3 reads CASSTQGYTGELFF. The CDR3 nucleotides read TGTGCCAGTAGTACACAGGGTTACACCGGGGAGCTGTTTTTT.

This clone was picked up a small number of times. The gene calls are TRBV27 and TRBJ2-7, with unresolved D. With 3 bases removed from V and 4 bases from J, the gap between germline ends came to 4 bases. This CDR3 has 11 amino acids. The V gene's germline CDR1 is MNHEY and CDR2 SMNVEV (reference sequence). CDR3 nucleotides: TGTGCCAGCAGTTTCGGGTACGAGCAGTACTTC. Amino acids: CASSFGYEQYF.

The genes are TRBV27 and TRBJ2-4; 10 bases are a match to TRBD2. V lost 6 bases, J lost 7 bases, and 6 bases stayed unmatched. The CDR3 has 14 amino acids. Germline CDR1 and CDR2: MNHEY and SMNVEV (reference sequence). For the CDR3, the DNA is TGTGCCAGCAGGATGGGACTAGCGACTAACATTCAGTACTTC. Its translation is CASRMGLATNIQYF.

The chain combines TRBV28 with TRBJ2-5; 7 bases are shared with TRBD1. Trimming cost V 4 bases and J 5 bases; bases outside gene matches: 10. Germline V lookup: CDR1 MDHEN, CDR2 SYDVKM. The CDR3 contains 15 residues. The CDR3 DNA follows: TGTGCCAGCAGTTCGATGACAGGGTGGGGGGAGACCCAGTACTTC. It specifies CASSSMTGWGETQYF. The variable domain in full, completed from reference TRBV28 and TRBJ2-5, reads DVKVTQSSRYLVKRTGEKVFLECVQDMDHENMFWYRQDPGLGLRLIYFSYDVKMKEKGDIPEGYSVSREKKERFSLILESASTNQTSMYLCASSSMTGWGETQYFGPGTRLLVL.

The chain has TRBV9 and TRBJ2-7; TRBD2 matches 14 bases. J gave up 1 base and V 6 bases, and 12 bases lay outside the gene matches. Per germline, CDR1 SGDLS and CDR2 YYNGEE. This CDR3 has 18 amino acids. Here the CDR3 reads CASIPARGLAGESYEQYF. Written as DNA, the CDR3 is TGTGCCAGCATCCCCGCGCGGGGACTAGCGGGAGAGTCCTACGAGCAGTACTTC.

CDR3 in amino acids: CASSLGTVNEQFF. CDR3 nucleotides: TGTGCCAGCAGCTTAGGGACAGTCAATGAGCAGTTCTTC. The chain employs TRBV11-3 and TRBJ2-1; D is perhaps TRBD1 (6 bases). This CDR3 has 13 amino acids. Germline CDR1 and CDR2: SGHNT and YENEEA. The V gene lost 1 base and the J gene lost 6 bases, with 7 bases spanning the gap.

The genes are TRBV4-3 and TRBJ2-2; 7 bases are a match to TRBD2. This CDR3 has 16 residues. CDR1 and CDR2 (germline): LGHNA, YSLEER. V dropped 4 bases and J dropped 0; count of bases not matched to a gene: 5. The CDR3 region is CASSPMTSSNTGELFF. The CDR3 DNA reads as TGCGCCAGCAGCCCGATGACTAGCTCGAACACCGGGGAGCTGTTTTTT.

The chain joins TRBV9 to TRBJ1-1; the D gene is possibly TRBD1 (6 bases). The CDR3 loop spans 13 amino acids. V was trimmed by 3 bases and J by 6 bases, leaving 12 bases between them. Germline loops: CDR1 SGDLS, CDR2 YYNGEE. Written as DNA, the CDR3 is TGTGCCAGCAGCGCCGGACAGTACTCTGAAGCTTTCTTT. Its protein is CASSAGQYSEAFF.

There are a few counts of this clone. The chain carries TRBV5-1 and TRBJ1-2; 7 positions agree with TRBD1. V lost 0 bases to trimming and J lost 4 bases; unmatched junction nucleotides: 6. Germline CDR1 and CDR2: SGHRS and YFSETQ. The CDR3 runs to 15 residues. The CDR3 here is CASSLVPGGVYGYTF. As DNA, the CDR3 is TGCGCCAGCAGCTTGGTTCCAGGGGGAGTCTATGGCTACACCTTC.

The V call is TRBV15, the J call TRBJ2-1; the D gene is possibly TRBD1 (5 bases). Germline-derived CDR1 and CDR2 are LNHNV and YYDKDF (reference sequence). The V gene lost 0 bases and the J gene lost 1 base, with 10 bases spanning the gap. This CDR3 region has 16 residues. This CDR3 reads CATSRERAGSYNEQFF. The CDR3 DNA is TGTGCCACCAGCAGAGAAAGGGCAGGGTCCTACAATGAGCAGTTCTTC.

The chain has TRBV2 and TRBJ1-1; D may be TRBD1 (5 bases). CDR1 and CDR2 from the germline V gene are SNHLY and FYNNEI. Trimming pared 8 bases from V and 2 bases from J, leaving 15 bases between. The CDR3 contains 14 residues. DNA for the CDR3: TGTGCCAGCTTGGCGACAGAACCTAACACTGAAGCTTTCTTT. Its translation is CASLATEPNTEAFF.

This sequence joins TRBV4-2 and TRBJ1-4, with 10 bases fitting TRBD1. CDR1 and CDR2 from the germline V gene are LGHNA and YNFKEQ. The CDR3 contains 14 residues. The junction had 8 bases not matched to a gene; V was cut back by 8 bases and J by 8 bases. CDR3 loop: CASRLGTGDEKLFF. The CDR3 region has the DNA TGTGCCAGCCGACTAGGGACAGGGGACGAAAAACTGTTTTTT.